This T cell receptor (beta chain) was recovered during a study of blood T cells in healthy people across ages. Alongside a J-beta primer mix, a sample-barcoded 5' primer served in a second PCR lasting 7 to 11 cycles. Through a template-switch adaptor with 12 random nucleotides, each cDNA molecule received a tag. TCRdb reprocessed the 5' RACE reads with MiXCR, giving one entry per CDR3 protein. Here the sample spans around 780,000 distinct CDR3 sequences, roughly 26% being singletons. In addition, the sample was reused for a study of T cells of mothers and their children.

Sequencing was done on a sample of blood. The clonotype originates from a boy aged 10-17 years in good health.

The CDR3: CASRSQGAQDYNEQFF. The CDR3 DNA reads as TGTGCCAGCAGGTCACAGGGGGCGCAGGACTACAATGAGCAGTTCTTC. The chain couples TRBV7-9 to TRBJ2-5; 9 nucleotides agree with TRBD1. The end of the DNA aligns better with TRBJ2-1, so the J call may be wrong. The CDR3 contains 16 residues. Germline CDR1 and CDR2: SEHNR and FQNEAQ (reference sequence).